These 21 T cell receptor beta chains were sequenced from one sample in a study of CD8 T cells in Susac syndrome (dated by TCRdb to about 2019). Library preparation was by the immunoSEQ multiplex PCR assay. RNA was extracted using the RNeasy kit, and roughly 0.5 to 1 ug of the RNA was reverse transcribed with random hexamers. The public reads were run again by TCRdb, first through fastp at Q25 and then through MiXCR, and only productive beta chains were kept. Records with the same CDR3 protein are collapsed into one entry carrying the most frequent genes and DNA. This sample is represented by 150,000 to 200,000 distinct CDR3 sequences; approximately 96% of them were singletons. The top ten constitute around 0.15% of the sample. The sequencing sample was made of CD8+ T cells from PBMCs. The origin of the receptors is a human donor with multiple sclerosis.

The chain recombines TRBV28 with TRBJ2-7; the match to TRBD1 covers 9 bases. This CDR3 has 15 amino acids. The trim removed 3 bases at V and 2 bases at J, leaving 5 bases unmatched. Germline V CDR1 and CDR2: MDHEN, SYDVKM. CDR3 bases: TGTGCCAGCAGTTTTCGGACAGGGGAGACCTACGAGCAGTACTTC. This gives the protein CASSFRTGETYEQYF.

This clonotype has just one count. In DNA, the CDR3 is TGTGCCAGCAGCCATCGGGACCCGTCGGCCCACAATGAGCAGTTCTTC. It is translated as CASSHRDPSAHNEQFF. The chain combines TRBV21-1 with TRBJ2-1; the DNA was not used to check the table's D call, TRBD1. TRBV21-1 is flagged as a pseudogene. The CDR3 is 16 residues long.

CDR3 residues: CSARAEGLNYGYTF. CDR3 in DNA: TGCAGTGCTAGGGCCGAGGGCCTCAACTATGGCTACACCTTC. The rearrangement uses TRBV20-1 and TRBJ1-2; D ambiguous. This CDR3 comprises 14 residues. V lost 3 bases and J 2 bases, leaving 13 bases between the germline ends. Per the germline V gene, CDR1 is DFQATT and CDR2 is SNEGSKA (reference sequence).

The rearrangement uses TRBV29-1 and TRBJ2-1; 8 bases match TRBD2. The CDR3 is 11 residues long. Germline V gives CDR1 SQVTM, CDR2 ANQGSEA. The V and J ends lost 6 bases and 12 bases, in that order; junction bases with no gene match: 7. CDR3 in amino acids: CSVLAGVPQFF. The CDR3, as DNA: TGCAGCGTCCTAGCGGGTGTCCCGCAGTTCTTC.

The chain carries TRBV12-3 or TRBV12-4 and TRBJ2-5, with 11 positions matching TRBD2. CDR3 length equals 16 residues. V was clipped by 5 bases and J by 5 bases; unmatched bases: 10. The CDR3 loop is CASSPLSGGAGETQYF. The CDR3 nucleotides read TGTGCCAGCAGTCCTCTTAGCGGGGGGGCCGGGGAGACCCAGTACTTC.

The chain employs TRBV28 and TRBJ2-7; the D is unclear. Deletions cut 3 bases from V and 3 bases from J, with 9 bases between. CDR1 is MDHEN, CDR2 SYDVKM, per germline. This CDR3 has 13 residues. CDR3 coding DNA: TGTGCCAGCAGTTTCAAGGGCCGCTACGAGCAGTACTTC. This encodes CASSFKGRYEQYF.

This chain links TRBV12-3 or TRBV12-4 with TRBJ2-3; D uncertain. Trimming stripped 4 bases from V and 5 bases from J, with 10 bases between. The length of the CDR3 is 13 residues. The CDR3 DNA sequence: TGTGCCAGCAGTTACGCGGTTCTAGATACGCAGTATTTT. Translation gives CASSYAVLDTQYF.

This chain links TRBV20-1 with TRBJ2-1, with D hard to call. This CDR3 has 12 residues. The germline V and J ends were trimmed by 3 bases and 8 bases, with 11 bases remaining between them. Per the germline V gene, CDR1 is DFQATT and CDR2 is SNEGSKA (reference sequence). CDR3 DNA sequence: TGCAGTGCTAGCCCCAAGGGCTATGAGCAGTTCTTC. Amino acids: CSASPKGYEQFF.

This chain connects TRBV12-3 or TRBV12-4 to TRBJ2-7, with D uncertain. V dropped 5 bases and J dropped 0 bases, with 8 bases sitting between them. The CDR3 has 13 residues. DNA of the CDR3: TGTGCCAGCAGTCCACCTCCCTCCTACGAGCAGTACTTC. Protein: CASSPPPSYEQYF.

The chain employs TRBV28 and TRBJ2-7, with D perhaps being TRBD1 or TRBD2 (5 bases each). CDR3 length equals 14 residues. Trimming took 1 base from V and 2 from J, leaving 9 bases between them. CDR1 is MDHEN, CDR2 SYDVKM, per germline. The CDR3 sequence is CASSLYEGPYEQYF. The CDR3 DNA follows: TGTGCCAGCAGTTTATACGAGGGACCCTACGAGCAGTACTTC.

The chain links TRBV5-1 to TRBJ1-1; D uncertain. Germline lookup yields CDR1 SGHRS and CDR2 YFSETQ. Trimming pared 3 bases from V and 5 bases from J, leaving 11 bases between. The length of the CDR3 is 13 residues. The CDR3 DNA sequence: TGCGCCAGCAGCTATGGGAGAGAAACTGAAGCTTTCTTT. It specifies CASSYGRETEAFF.

The gene calls are TRBV6-5 and TRBJ1-1; 7 positions match TRBD1. Losses at the gene ends were 7 bases for V and 10 bases for J; bases not matched to a gene: 12. This CDR3 comprises 13 residues. Per the germline V gene, CDR1 is MNHEY and CDR2 is SVGAGI. CDR3 nucleotides: TGTGCCAGCACCTTAACAGGGGAGGATAGAGCTTTCTTT. This codes for CASTLTGEDRAFF.

V usage is TRBV5-6 and J usage is TRBJ2-7, with 7 bases identical to TRBD1. The V gene end was trimmed by 2 bases and the J gene end by 3 bases; junction bases not matched to a gene: 11. The germline gives CDR1 SGHDT, CDR2 YYEEEE. There are 16 residues in the CDR3. The CDR3 DNA follows: TGTGCCAGCAGCTTCTGGACAGGTAACCTCTACTACGAGCAGTACTTC. It is translated as CASSFWTGNLYYEQYF. The full variable domain, completed using reference TRBV5-6 and TRBJ2-7, is DAGVTQSPTHLIKTRGQQVTLRCSPKSGHDTVSWYQQALGQGPQFIFQYYEEEERQRGNFPDRFSGHQFPNYSSELNVNALLLGDSALYLCASSFWTGNLYYEQYFGPGTRLTVT.

The J gene is TRBJ2-7, the V gene TRBV18; 9 nucleotides match TRBD2. The CDR3 is 14 residues long. J lost 6 bases, V lost 6 bases, and 9 bases had no gene match. Germline CDR1 reads KGHSH; CDR2 reads LQKENI. CDR3 residues: CASSRGGDEGEQYF. Written as DNA, the CDR3 is TGTGCCAGCTCCCGCGGGGGGGATGAAGGCGAGCAGTACTTC.

The V gene is TRBV3-1, the J gene TRBJ2-5; 8 bases fit TRBD2. With V trimmed by 1 base and J by 1 base, 5 bases remained unmatched. Per the germline V gene, CDR1 is LGHDT and CDR2 is YNNKEL (reference sequence). The CDR3 is 16 residues long. CDR3: CASSQGGLAGQETQYF. The CDR3 DNA reads TGTGCCAGCAGCCAAGGGGGGCTAGCGGGCCAAGAGACCCAGTACTTC.

The chain has TRBV6-5 and TRBJ2-7; D is perhaps TRBD2 (5 bases). Germline CDR1 is MNHEY and CDR2 is SVGAGI. V lost 4 bases, J lost 3 bases, and 10 bases lay in between. The CDR3 spans 13 residues. CDR3 DNA: TGTGCCAGCAGTTTGCTCCGGGGCTACGAGCAGTACTTC. Encoded protein: CASSLLRGYEQYF.

The chain carries TRBV11-2 and TRBJ2-7, with 7 bases matching TRBD1. The germline gives CDR1 SGHAT, CDR2 FQNNGV. CDR3 length: 17 amino acids. Trimming removed 6 bases from V and 0 bases from J; junction bases left unmatched: 14. CDR3 coding DNA: TGTGCCAGCAGAAACCCCCCATCCGGGACAGCCTCCTACGAGCAGTACTTC. It encodes CASRNPPSGTASYEQYF.

The chain has TRBV29-1 and TRBJ1-2; 12 bases align to TRBD1. Germline lookup yields CDR1 SQVTM and CDR2 ANQGSEA. This CDR3 has 16 amino acids. V dropped 1 base and J dropped 4; count of bases not matched to a gene: 7. In DNA, the CDR3 is TGCAGCGTTGAAGTGACCGGGACAGGGGGCGGCTATGGCTACACCTTC. It translates to CSVEVTGTGGGYGYTF. Full variable domain (outside the CDR3, taken from reference TRBV29-1 and TRBJ1-2): SAVISQKPSRDICQRGTSLTIQCQVDSQVTMMFWYRQQPGQSLTLIATANQGSEATYESGFVIDKFPISRPNLTFSTLTVSNMSPEDSSIYLCSVEVTGTGGGYGYTFGSGTRLTVV.

The V gene is TRBV28, the J gene TRBJ2-4; no clear D gene. Germline-derived CDR1 and CDR2 are MDHEN and SYDVKM. This CDR3 has 15 residues. V was trimmed by 7 bases and J by 7 bases, leaving 20 bases between them. CDR3 protein: CASTGPGGIFNIQYF. The CDR3 DNA is TGTGCCAGCACCGGGCCGGGCGGTATATTTAACATTCAGTACTTC.

Here the CDR3 reads CASSGTGGLTEAFF. The CDR3, as DNA: TGTGCCAGCAGCGGGACAGGGGGACTCACTGAAGCTTTCTTT. The chain combines TRBV13 with TRBJ1-1; TRBD1 aligns across 11 bases. Germline CDR1 reads PRHDT; CDR2 reads FYEKMQ (reference sequence). J gave up 4 bases and V 5 bases, and 3 bases lay outside the gene matches. The CDR3 runs to 14 residues.

J is TRBJ2-7 and V is TRBV20-1; tentatively, D is TRBD2 (5 bases). The V and J ends lost 6 bases and 0 bases respectively, with 15 bases between them. The CDR3 loop spans 14 amino acids. CDR1 and CDR2 (germline): DFQATT, SNEGSKA (reference sequence). The CDR3 DNA reads TGCAGTGCGTTGGGATGGGAGAGCTCCTACGAGCAGTACTTC. Residues: CSALGWESSYEQYF.